A single sample is the source of the 24 T cell receptor beta chains below, sequenced in a study of beta chain features in type 1 diabetes. Since all of the isolated RNA was reverse transcribed, expressed TCRB transcripts were what got sequenced. Clones were sequenced by immunoSEQ multiplex PCR, and TCRdb holds only the in-frame ones, with some missing. The sample lists over 350,000 clones, around 16% seen once, with approximately 0.02% in the top ten. Material: naive CD4+ T cells from blood. The receptors here all came from a woman younger than 35 in good health.

This clone was seen a handful of times. The chain carries TRBV28 and TRBJ2-7; 8 nucleotides line up with TRBD2. The CDR3 is 16 residues long. The germline gives CDR1 MDHEN, CDR2 SYDVKM. Unmatched junction bases numbered 11, after V lost 4 bases and J lost 3 bases. In DNA, the CDR3 is TGTGCCAGCAGTTCCCGGATAGCGGGACACATCTACGAGCAGTACTTC. It is translated as CASSSRIAGHIYEQYF. The variable domain in full, completed from reference TRBV28 and TRBJ2-7, reads DVKVTQSSRYLVKRTGEKVFLECVQDMDHENMFWYRQDPGLGLRLIYFSYDVKMKEKGDIPEGYSVSREKKERFSLILESASTNQTSMYLCASSSRIAGHIYEQYFGPGTRLTVT.

This clone has more than one count but fewer than ten. This chain connects TRBV12-5 to TRBJ2-5; maybe TRBD1 (6 bases). The CDR3 is made up of 13 amino acids. Germline V gives CDR1 LGHNT, CDR2 FRNRAP. The V end was cut by 6 bases, the J end by 1 base, with 9 bases between. As DNA, the CDR3 is TGTGCTAGTGGACAGGACAGCCAAGAGACCCAGTACTTC. It translates to CASGQDSQETQYF. Full variable domain (rest looked up from reference TRBV12-5 and TRBJ2-5): DARVTQTPRHKVTEMGQEVTMRCQPILGHNTVFWYRQTMMQGLELLAYFRNRAPLDDSGMPKDRFSAEMPDATLATLKIQPSEPRDSAVYFCASGQDSQETQYFGPGTRLLVL.

This chain uses TRBV6-1 with TRBJ2-7; 8 bases are a match to TRBD1. The CDR3 has 13 amino acids. The germline V gene encodes CDR1 MNHNS and CDR2 SASEGT. With 5 bases clipped from V and 5 bases from J, the junction kept 5 bases outside the gene matches. The CDR3 DNA reads as TGTGCCAGCAGTTGGGACAGGCAAGACGAGCAGTACTTC. Its translation is CASSWDRQDEQYF.

The DNA of the CDR3 is TGCGCCAGCAGCTTCGGCCCAGGGAACACTGAAGCTTTCTTT. Residues: CASSFGPGNTEAFF. The rearrangement joins TRBV5-1 to TRBJ1-1; D not resolved. The germline CDR1 and CDR2 sequences are SGHRS and YFSETQ. The length of the CDR3 is 14 residues. V was trimmed by 2 bases and J by 1 base, leaving 9 bases between them. The whole variable domain, filled in from reference TRBV5-1 and TRBJ1-1, reads KAGVTQTPRYLIKTRGQQVTLSCSPISGHRSVSWYQQTPGQGLQFLFEYFSETQRNKGNFPGRFSGRQFSNSRSEMNVSTLELGDSALYLCASSFGPGNTEAFFGQGTRLTVV.

The chain uses TRBV5-4 and TRBJ2-3; D perhaps matches TRBD1 (6 bases). CDR3 size: 14 residues. V dropped 4 bases and J dropped 5 bases, with 14 bases sitting between them. The germline CDR1 and CDR2 sequences are SGHNT and YYREEE (reference sequence). Here the CDR3 DNA reads TGTGCCAGCAGCACCAGACAGGATCAAGATACGCAGTATTTT. Translated, it gives CASSTRQDQDTQYF.

Only a few counts were recorded for this clone. The gene calls are TRBV2 and TRBJ2-6; 8 nucleotides line up with TRBD1. Germline V gene data show CDR1 as SNHLY and CDR2 as FYNNEI. V lost 8 bases to trimming and J lost 2 bases; unmatched junction nucleotides: 5. The CDR3 totals 15 residues. CDR3 DNA: TGTGCCAGCGGACTGGACAGGGCTGGGGCCAACGTCCTGACTTTC. Translation: CASGLDRAGANVLTF.

This clone was counted only a few times. The rearrangement joins TRBV27 to TRBJ1-4; D is unclear. The germline V gene encodes CDR1 MNHEY and CDR2 SMNVEV (reference sequence). The CDR3 spans 15 residues. The ends were cut back, 6 bases at V and 0 bases at J, with 11 bases in the middle. The CDR3 reads CASRSHGTTNEKLFF. As DNA, the CDR3 is TGTGCCAGCAGGTCCCACGGGACAACTAATGAAAAACTGTTTTTT.

This clone was observed a handful of times. The chain combines TRBV7-9 with TRBJ2-7; tentative D call: TRBD1 (6 bases). The CDR3 totals 14 residues. The germline CDR1 and CDR2 sequences are SEHNR and FQNEAQ (reference sequence). Trimming removed 5 bases from V and 0 bases from J, with 11 bases in between. CDR3 sequence: CASSVRDTSYEQYF. The CDR3 nucleotides read TGTGCCAGCAGCGTCCGGGACACCTCCTACGAGCAGTACTTC.

This clone turned up a few times. This chain joins TRBV11-1 and TRBJ2-3, with 9 bases matching TRBD2. The CDR3 has 16 amino acids. Germline CDR1 is SGHAT and CDR2 is FQDESV (reference sequence). J lost 3 bases, V lost 5 bases, and 9 bases had no gene match. The CDR3 coding sequence is TGTGCCAGCAGCGCACTTAGCGGGAGTGGAACAGATACGCAGTATTTT. This translates into CASSALSGSGTDTQYF.

The chain recombines TRBV2 with TRBJ2-5; 11 positions agree with TRBD2. Germline CDR1 reads SNHLY; CDR2 reads FYNNEI. This CDR3 comprises 14 residues. Trimming at V came to 4 bases and at J to 7 bases, leaving 5 bases not matched to a gene. CDR3 nucleotides: TGTGCCAGCAGTGTGGGACTAGCGGCAGTGACCCAGTACTTC. It encodes CASSVGLAAVTQYF.

This clone appeared a single time. The genes are TRBV27 and TRBJ2-7, with TRBD2 matching over 7 bases. Germline CDR1 MNHEY, CDR2 SMNVEV (reference sequence). The CDR3 length is 15 residues. The V gene end was trimmed by 8 bases and the J gene end by 3 bases; junction bases not matched to a gene: 13. The CDR3 coding sequence is TGTGCCAGCGGGGCGGCTCGCGGGAGCATCTACGAGCAGTACTTC. It specifies CASGAARGSIYEQYF.

In this sample, this clone turned up a few times. CDR3 DNA sequence: TGTGCCGCTGGATTCCGAGGGATGAACACCGGGGAGCTGTTTTTT. This codes for CAAGFRGMNTGELFF. The genes are TRBV30 and TRBJ2-2; D might be TRBD2 (5 bases). V shed 8 bases and J shed 1 base, with 17 bases lying between them. The germline V gene has CDR1 GTSNPN and CDR2 SVGIG (reference sequence). The CDR3 length is 15 residues.

This chain connects TRBV7-2 to TRBJ1-5; 8 bases map to TRBD1. V lost 1 base to trimming and J lost 5 bases; unmatched junction nucleotides: 1. Germline V gene sequence: CDR1 SGHTA, CDR2 FQGNSA. CDR3 length equals 14 residues. CDR3 sequence reads: CASSLVTGDQPQHF. CDR3 DNA sequence: TGTGCCAGCAGCTTAGTGACAGGGGATCAGCCCCAGCATTTT.

The chain carries TRBV6-4 and TRBJ2-1; D may be TRBD1 (6 bases). The V gene's germline CDR1 is MRHNA and CDR2 SNTAGT. V gave up 5 bases and J gave up 13 bases, with 24 bases separating them. The CDR3 contains 15 residues. The CDR3 is CASSPGRQARFPQFF. For the CDR3, the DNA is TGTGCCAGCAGTCCAGGGAGACAGGCCCGATTCCCCCAGTTCTTC.

This clone was detected a few times. The same CDR3 also results from other DNA sequences found in this sample. The chain combines TRBV7-2 with TRBJ2-1; D is uncertain. CDR3 length equals 11 residues. The germline V gene encodes CDR1 SGHTA and CDR2 FQGNSA. V lost 5 bases, J lost 5 bases, and 4 bases lay in between. CDR3 nucleotides: TGTGCCAGCAGCCCAGACAATGAGCAGTTCTTC. Translated: CASSPDNEQFF.

In this sample, this clone turned up a few times. The genes are TRBV29-1 and TRBJ2-6; D remains ambiguous. The V end was cut by 6 bases, the J end by 0 bases, with 24 bases between. This CDR3 contains 19 residues. Germline values: CDR1 SQVTM, CDR2 ANQGSEA. CDR3 residues: CSVINRKQTLSSGANVLTF. The CDR3, as DNA: TGCAGCGTAATAAACAGAAAACAAACTCTAAGCTCTGGGGCCAACGTCCTGACTTTC.

The chain links TRBV7-2 to TRBJ2-7; D is perhaps TRBD2 (6 bases). Germline V gene data show CDR1 as SGHTA and CDR2 as FQGNSA. The CDR3 covers 14 residues. Trimming removed 5 bases from V and 2 bases from J, with 13 bases in between. This CDR3 is CASSPGLLAYEQYF. The CDR3 DNA sequence: TGTGCCAGCAGCCCCGGACTATTAGCCTACGAGCAGTACTTC.

This chain joins TRBV5-1 and TRBJ2-1; 7 nucleotides line up with TRBD1. V lost 0 bases and J lost 12; bases outside the gene matches: 12. Germline loops: CDR1 SGHRS, CDR2 YFSETQ. The CDR3 spans 15 residues. This chain's CDR3 is CASSLGRGYNLVQFF. The CDR3 coding sequence is TGCGCCAGCAGCTTGGGCAGGGGGTACAATTTGGTGCAGTTCTTC.

Here the CDR3 DNA reads TGTGCCAGCAGTGAATGGCGGTCTAGGGGGTACAATGAGCAGTTCTTC. Residues: CASSEWRSRGYNEQFF. V gene TRBV25-1 combines with J gene TRBJ2-1; possible D gene TRBD1, 6 bases. V was pared by 1 base and J by 4 bases, with 14 bases between. This CDR3 has 16 residues. The germline V gene has CDR1 MGHDK and CDR2 SYGVNS.

Only a few counts were recorded for this clone. The chain carries TRBV19 and TRBJ2-7; D possibly corresponds to TRBD1 (6 bases). This CDR3 contains 11 residues. Germline V gene sequence: CDR1 LNHDA, CDR2 SQIVND (reference sequence). Trimming pared 7 bases from V and 4 bases from J, leaving 8 bases between. CDR3 amino acids: CASNTGYEQYF. CDR3 sequence (DNA): TGTGCCAGTAATACAGGGTACGAGCAGTACTTC.

This clone was seen more than once but under ten times. The chain has TRBV11-2 and TRBJ2-1; the D gene is possibly TRBD2 (6 bases). CDR3 length equals 13 residues. Germline V lookup: CDR1 SGHAT, CDR2 FQNNGV. V was cut by 3 bases and J by 7 bases, with 10 bases left in between. The CDR3 DNA sequence: TGTGCCAGCAGCTTGGGACTCCCAAATGAGCAGTTCTTC. Translation: CASSLGLPNEQFF.

V and J are TRBV2 and TRBJ1-5; 9 bases are a match to TRBD1. The J segment lost 7 bases and the V segment lost 8 bases, leaving 9 bases of the junction unmatched. Germline CDR1 reads SNHLY; CDR2 reads FYNNEI. The CDR3 spans 14 residues. CDR3 in amino acids: CASLDRGFRQPQHF. CDR3 sequence (DNA): TGTGCCAGCTTGGACAGGGGCTTTCGACAGCCCCAGCATTTT. Drawing the rest from reference TRBV2 and TRBJ1-5, the complete variable domain is EPEVTQTPSHQVTQMGQEVILRCVPISNHLYFYWYRQILGQKVEFLVSFYNNEISEKSEIFDDQFSVERPDGSNFTLKIRSTKLEDSAMYFCASLDRGFRQPQHFGDGTRLSIL.

The rearrangement joins TRBV7-9 to TRBJ2-6; D call uncertain. Germline lookup yields CDR1 SEHNR and CDR2 FQNEAQ (reference sequence). The CDR3 length is 15 residues. The ends were cut back, 3 bases at V and 4 bases at J, with 10 bases in the middle. Here the CDR3 reads CASSFDGSGANVLTF. In nucleotides, the CDR3 is TGTGCCAGCAGCTTTGACGGGTCAGGGGCCAACGTCCTGACTTTC.

CDR3 in DNA: TGTGCCAGCAGCCCAGACACGGAAAATCAGCCCCAGCATTTT. Translated: CASSPDTENQPQHF. J is TRBJ1-5 and V is TRBV7-9; no firm D call. This CDR3 comprises 14 residues. The ends were cut back, 5 bases at V and 4 bases at J, with 12 bases in the middle. From germline, CDR1 is SEHNR and CDR2 FQNEAQ (reference sequence).